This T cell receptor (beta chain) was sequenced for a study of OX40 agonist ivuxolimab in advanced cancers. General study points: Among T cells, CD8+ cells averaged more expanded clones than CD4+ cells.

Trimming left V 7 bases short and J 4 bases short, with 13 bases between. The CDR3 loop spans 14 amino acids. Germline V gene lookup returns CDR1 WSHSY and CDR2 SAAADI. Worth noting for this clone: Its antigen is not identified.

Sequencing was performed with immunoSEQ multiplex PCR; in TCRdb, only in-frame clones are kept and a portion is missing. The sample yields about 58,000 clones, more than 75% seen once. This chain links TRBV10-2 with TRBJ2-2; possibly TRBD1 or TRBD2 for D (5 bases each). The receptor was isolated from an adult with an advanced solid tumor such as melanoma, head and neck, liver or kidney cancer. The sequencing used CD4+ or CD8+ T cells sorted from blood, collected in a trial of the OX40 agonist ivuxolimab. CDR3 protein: CASKGSWGTGELFF. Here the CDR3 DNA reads TGCGCCAGCAAGGGGAGTTGGGGCACCGGGGAGCTGTTTTTT.